This passage covers 22 T cell receptor beta chains from one sample sequenced in a study of T cells in Graves' hyperthyroidism and ophthalmopathy. Researchers amplified the TCR beta CDR3 regions from RNA transcripts. The TCR CDR3 was amplified in a first-round RT-PCR using the HTBI primer set. TCRdb itself ran the multiplex PCR reads through MiXCR, one entry per CDR3 protein. Of 500,000 to 750,000 distinct CDR3 sequences listed, around 45% are singletons. The sample taken for sequencing was peripheral blood or thyroid tissue (not recorded which). These receptors all stem from a woman under 30 with Graves' hyperthyroidism.

This clonotype was seen at least ten times. This chain joins TRBV9 and TRBJ1-5; D is ambiguous. The CDR3 has 18 amino acids. The germline V and J ends were trimmed by 0 bases and 0 bases, with 16 bases remaining between them. Per the germline V gene, CDR1 is SGDLS and CDR2 is YYNGEE. The CDR3 loop reads CASSVVPVARDSNQPQHF. In DNA form, the CDR3 reads TGTGCCAGCAGCGTAGTTCCAGTGGCCAGAGATAGCAATCAGCCCCAGCATTTT.

The rearrangement links TRBV20-1 to TRBJ2-2; no clear D gene. From germline, CDR1 is DFQATT and CDR2 SNEGSKA (reference sequence). Trimming stripped 0 bases from V and 10 bases from J, with 6 bases between. CDR3 length: 11 residues. In nucleotides, the CDR3 is TGCAGTGCTAGAGAGGAGAAGGAGCTGTTTTTT. Its protein product is CSAREEKELFF.

Ten or more counts support this clonotype. J is TRBJ1-1 and V is TRBV5-1, with a possible D match to TRBD1 (6 bases). V was cut by 7 bases and J by 1 base, with 17 bases left in between. This CDR3 region has 15 residues. CDR1 is SGHRS and CDR2 is YFSETQ in the germline V gene. CDR3 sequence: CASRLQGYSNTEAFF. Here the CDR3 DNA reads TGCGCCAGCCGGCTTCAGGGGTACTCGAACACTGAAGCTTTCTTT. The variable domain in full, completed from reference TRBV5-1 and TRBJ1-1, reads KAGVTQTPRYLIKTRGQQVTLSCSPISGHRSVSWYQQTPGQGLQFLFEYFSETQRNKGNFPGRFSGRQFSNSRSEMNVSTLELGDSALYLCASRLQGYSNTEAFFGQGTRLTVV.

The chain links TRBV7-7 to TRBJ2-5; D remains unclear. This CDR3 is 12 amino acids long. Germline CDR1 reads SSHAT; CDR2 reads FNYEAQ (reference sequence). CDR3 loop: CANGADQETQYF. The CDR3 DNA follows: TGTGCTAACGGTGCGGACCAAGAGACCCAGTACTTC.

This clonotype was recorded many times. The chain joins TRBV20-1 to TRBJ2-6, with 8 bases matching TRBD1. J lost 1 base, V lost 5 bases, and 13 bases had no gene match. Germline V gene lookup returns CDR1 DFQATT and CDR2 SNEGSKA (reference sequence). The CDR3 is made up of 18 amino acids. The DNA for the CDR3 is TGCAGTGCTGGAGGCAACCCGGACAGGGAGTCTGGGGCCAACGTCCTGACTTTC. This translates into CSAGGNPDRESGANVLTF.

The V call is TRBV6-1, the J call TRBJ1-6; D gene uncertain. V lost 6 bases to trimming and J lost 7 bases, with 13 bases between them. The germline V gene has CDR1 MNHNS and CDR2 SASEGT. This CDR3 contains 14 residues. In DNA, the CDR3 is TGTGCCAGCAGAATGCAGGATGGGAATTCACCCCTCCACTTT. As protein: CASRMQDGNSPLHF.

The chain uses TRBV7-2 and TRBJ1-2; the D is unclear. Trimming removed 2 bases from V and 0 bases from J, with 25 bases in between. The CDR3 is 20 amino acids. Germline V gene sequence: CDR1 SGHTA, CDR2 FQGNSA. CDR3 nucleotides: TGTGCCAGCAGCTTATTGGACCTTTTTGGGCCAGGACCGCCTAACTATGGCTACACCTTC. Protein sequence: CASSLLDLFGPGPPNYGYTF.

The CDR3 is CASSQAGGHSYQETQYF. Here the CDR3 DNA reads TGCGCCAGCAGCCAAGCCGGGGGACATTCGTACCAAGAGACCCAGTACTTC. The V call is TRBV4-3, the J call TRBJ2-5; either TRBD1 or TRBD2 may fit D (6 bases each). The CDR3 runs 17 residues. V was cut by 1 base and J by 0 bases, with 15 bases left in between. From germline, CDR1 is LGHNA and CDR2 YSLEER.

This clonotype was observed at least ten times. V and J are TRBV4-1 and TRBJ2-5; D could derive from TRBD1 or TRBD2 (5 bases each). The V gene's germline CDR1 is MGHRA and CDR2 YSYEKL. The CDR3 totals 17 residues. Between the trimmed V and J ends, which lost 1 base and 3 bases, there was a span of 18 bases. The CDR3 DNA sequence: TGCGCCAGCAGCCAAGGACAGCGGATTTTCACTAAAGAGACCCAGTACTTC. Amino acid sequence: CASSQGQRIFTKETQYF.

A note on this clonotype: This could be a read error, since a much larger clone is one nucleotide away. J is TRBJ2-7 and V is TRBV29-1; no reliable D call. The CDR3 sequence is 12 residues long. The germline V gene has CDR1 SQVTM and CDR2 ANQGSEA. The DNA for the CDR3 is TGCAGCGTTGAGATGAGGTCTTGCGAGCAGTGCTTC. This gives the protein CSVEMRSCEQCF.

The genes are TRBV15 and TRBJ1-5, with D unresolved. From germline, CDR1 is LNHNV and CDR2 YYDKDF (reference sequence). The CDR3 covers 13 residues. V was pared by 4 bases and J by 1 base, with 5 bases between. The CDR3 DNA is TGTGCCACCAGCATCGGGAGCAATCAGCCCCAGCATTTT. This translates into CATSIGSNQPQHF. Full variable domain (outside the CDR3, taken from reference TRBV15 and TRBJ1-5): DAMVIQNPRYQVTQFGKPVTLSCSQTLNHNVMYWYQQKSSQAPKLLFHYYDKDFNNEADTPDNFQSRRPNTSFCFLDIRSPGLGDTAMYLCATSIGSNQPQHFGDGTRLSIL.

In this sample, this clonotype turned up once. The chain couples TRBV7-2 to TRBJ2-5, with unresolved D. The CDR3 is 17 amino acids. CDR1 is SGHTA and CDR2 is FQGNSA in the germline V gene. The germline V and J ends were trimmed by 2 bases and 1 base, with 17 bases remaining between them. Written as DNA, the CDR3 is TGTGCCAGCAGCTTAAACCCCGGTTGGCAGCTCCAAGAGACCCAGTACTTC. Residues: CASSLNPGWQLQETQYF.

Worth noting for this clonotype: Lacking the conserved final phenylalanine or tryptophan, this CDR3 likely reflects a read error. Because the CDR3's place on the DNA is in doubt, the DNA is left out and the CDR3 is given as listed by TCRdb. The V and J genes are TRBV7-2 and TRBJ1-1. Both ends counted, the CDR3 spans 9 residues. Germline CDR1 and CDR2: SGHTA and FQGNSA. This CDR3 is CASSLDSLY.

This clonotype was recorded a few times. The gene calls are TRBV5-5 and TRBJ1-1; D not resolved. Germline V gene lookup returns CDR1 SGHKS and CDR2 YYEKEE (reference sequence). This CDR3 comprises 13 residues. Trimming pared 2 bases from V and 3 bases from J, leaving 8 bases between. CDR3 residues: CASSFKGYTEAFF. The CDR3 coding sequence is TGTGCCAGCAGCTTTAAGGGTTACACTGAAGCTTTCTTT.

This clonotype was seen a handful of times. Being one base from a much bigger clone, this may be a read error. The chain joins TRBV20-1 to TRBJ2-7; 7 nucleotides align to TRBD2. This CDR3 contains 13 residues. Germline CDR1 reads DFQATT; CDR2 reads SNEGSKA (reference sequence). Trimming cost V 7 bases and J 0 bases; bases outside gene matches: 6. The CDR3, as DNA: TGCAGTGTGTGGGGGGGTTCCTCCTACGAGCAGTACTTC. Protein: CSVWGGSSYEQYF.

This clonotype was counted at least ten times. This chain links TRBV11-2 with TRBJ2-5; 8 bases line up with TRBD2. Trimming at V came to 4 bases and at J to 5 bases, leaving 9 bases not matched to a gene. Germline lookup yields CDR1 SGHAT and CDR2 FQNNGV. This CDR3 region has 15 residues. The CDR3 DNA is TGTGCCAGCAGCTCGTCCCCGGGAGGGAGGGAGACCCAGTACTTC. It translates to CASSSSPGGRETQYF. Supplemented by reference TRBV11-2 and TRBJ2-5, the full variable domain reads EAGVAQSPRYKIIEKRQSVAFWCNPISGHATLYWYQQILGQGPKLLIQFQNNGVVDDSQLPKDRFSAERLKGVDSTLKIQPAKLEDSAVYLCASSSSPGGRETQYFGPGTRLLVL.

Only a few counts were recorded for this clonotype. The V and J genes are TRBV6-2 or TRBV6-3 and TRBJ1-1; D is unclear. Trimming shortened V by 3 bases and J by 1 base, and 18 bases separated the two germline ends. Germline assignment: CDR1 MNHEY and CDR2 SVGEGT. This CDR3 region has 17 residues. The CDR3 is CASSYSPRERGNTEAFF. CDR3 DNA: TGTGCCAGCAGTTATTCCCCCCGGGAGCGGGGGAACACTGAAGCTTTCTTT.

This chain joins TRBV5-4 and TRBJ1-1, with D maybe TRBD1 (5 bases). The CDR3 loop spans 16 amino acids. The V gene lost 4 bases and the J gene lost 0 bases, with 16 bases spanning the gap. Germline V gene data show CDR1 as SGHNT and CDR2 as YYREEE (reference sequence). CDR3 bases: TGTGCCAGCAGCCAAGCATGGGAGGACATGAACACTGAAGCTTTCTTT. Translation: CASSQAWEDMNTEAFF.

This clonotype appeared many times. The J gene is TRBJ1-1, the V gene TRBV19; 10 nucleotides match TRBD1. The CDR3 contains 14 residues. V gave up 4 bases and J gave up 1 base; unmatched junction bases: 0. CDR1 LNHDA and CDR2 SQIVND come from the germline V gene (reference sequence). CDR3 bases: TGTGCCAGTAGTAGGGACAGGGGGAACACTGAAGCTTTCTTT. It encodes CASSRDRGNTEAFF. The whole variable domain, remainder taken from reference TRBV19 and TRBJ1-1, is DGGITQSPKYLFRKEGQNVTLSCEQNLNHDAMYWYRQDPGQGLRLIYYSQIVNDFQKGDIAEGYSVSREKKESFPLTVTSAQKNPTAFYLCASSRDRGNTEAFFGQGTRLTVV.

The chain combines TRBV20-1 with TRBJ2-2; TRBD2 matches 7 bases. The V gene's germline CDR1 is DFQATT and CDR2 SNEGSKA (reference sequence). The CDR3 is made up of 15 amino acids. The V segment lost 1 base and the J segment 8 bases; nucleotides outside the gene matches: 10. The CDR3 coding sequence is TGCAGTGCTAGAGCCTTGAGCGGGAAGCTAGGGGAGCTGTTTTTT. Amino acid sequence: CSARALSGKLGELFF.

This chain links TRBV7-6 with TRBJ1-1; TRBD1 agrees at 9 bases. Germline CDR1 SGHVS, CDR2 FNYEAQ. This CDR3 region has 14 residues. Trimming at V came to 4 bases and at J to 3 bases, leaving 3 bases not matched to a gene. CDR3 in DNA: TGTGCCAGCAGCTGGGGACAGGGATACACTGAAGCTTTCTTT. This gives the protein CASSWGQGYTEAFF.

The V gene is TRBV5-5, the J gene TRBJ2-5, with 15 bases matching TRBD2. Matching the DNA end better, TRBJ2-1 makes the J call doubtful. The germline V gene has CDR1 SGHKS and CDR2 YYEKEE (reference sequence). The CDR3 length is 17 residues. The CDR3 protein is CASFSRGLAGGQNEQFF. DNA of the CDR3: TGTGCCAGCTTTTCCCGTGGACTAGCGGGAGGGCAAAATGAGCAGTTCTTC.